Below are 25 T cell receptor beta chains sequenced from a single sample in a study of blood T cells in healthy people across ages. Using a J-beta primer mix together with a sample-barcoded 5' primer, a second PCR was run for 7 to 11 cycles. TCRdb reprocessed the 5' RACE reads with MiXCR, giving one entry per CDR3 protein. The sample lists about 2 million distinct CDR3 sequences, about 50% occurring once. Sequencing was carried out using blood. These receptors originate from a woman aged 40-49 years in good health.

This clonotype was picked up a small number of times. V usage is TRBV29-1 and J usage is TRBJ2-1, with D perhaps assigned TRBD1 or TRBD2 (5 bases each). The V end lost 5 bases, the J end lost 5 bases, and 13 bases lay between the germline ends. Germline lookup yields CDR1 SQVTM and CDR2 ANQGSEA. The CDR3 contains 13 residues. CDR3 sequence: CSVPGPADNEQFF. Here the CDR3 DNA reads TGCAGCGTTCCGGGGCCTGCGGACAATGAGCAGTTCTTC.

The V call is TRBV18, the J call TRBJ1-2, with TRBD1 matching 7 bases. CDR3 size: 13 residues. Germline CDR1 and CDR2: KGHSH and LQKENI. V gave up 6 bases and J gave up 6 bases; unmatched junction bases: 7. The DNA of the CDR3 is TGTGCCAGCTCTGCGGGACAGACGAATGGCTACACCTTC. Encoded protein: CASSAGQTNGYTF. Full variable domain (remainder filled in from reference TRBV18 and TRBJ1-2): NAGVMQNPRHLVRRRGQEARLRCSPMKGHSHVYWYRQLPEEGLKFMVYLQKENIIDESGMPKERFSAEFPKEGPSILRIQQVVRGDSAAYFCASSAGQTNGYTFGSGTRLTVV.

The J gene is TRBJ2-1, the V gene TRBV19; no definite D call. The CDR3 consists of 14 residues. V was clipped by 6 bases and J by 6 bases, with 15 bases between them. Germline V CDR1 and CDR2: LNHDA, SQIVND (reference sequence). The DNA of the CDR3 is TGTGCCAGTAGCTGGGCAGTAGGGCCCAATGAGCAGTTCTTC. It encodes CASSWAVGPNEQFF.

Concerning this clonotype itself: At one of its ends the junction is not consistent with the germline gene, which may arise from a read error. J is TRBJ2-3 and V is TRBV29-1; TRBD2 might be the D (6 bases). Germline V gives CDR1 SQVTM, CDR2 ANQGSEA. The CDR3 covers 13 residues. CDR3 DNA sequence: TGCAGCGTTGTTAGCGGCCTCACAGCTACGCAGTATTTT. Protein product: CSVVSGLTATQYF.

The table lists this clonotype with a few counts. V gene TRBV7-8 combines with J gene TRBJ2-1; 8 bases line up with TRBD1. V was clipped by 1 base and J by 3 bases; unmatched bases: 5. Germline V CDR1 and CDR2: SGHVS, FQNEAQ. This CDR3 region has 16 residues. The CDR3 DNA reads TGTGCCAGCAGCTTAGTCGGCGGACAGGGCTACAATGAGCAGTTCTTC. Translation: CASSLVGGQGYNEQFF.

This sequence joins TRBV20-1 and TRBJ2-1; D call uncertain. The germline gives CDR1 DFQATT, CDR2 SNEGSKA (reference sequence). V was trimmed by 3 bases and J by 6 bases, leaving 15 bases between them. The CDR3 spans 14 residues. The CDR3 is CSARRFLSLNEQFF. DNA for the CDR3: TGCAGTGCTAGGAGATTTCTAAGCCTCAATGAGCAGTTCTTC.

The chain uses TRBV29-1 and TRBJ2-3; 12 bases are a match to TRBD2. The V and J ends lost 4 bases and 5 bases, in that order; junction bases with no gene match: 13. The CDR3 covers 17 residues. Germline V CDR1 and CDR2: SQVTM, ANQGSEA. In nucleotides, the CDR3 is TGCAGCGTTGGTAAACGGCTAGCGGGGGGGCATGAAGATACGCAGTATTTT. Translation: CSVGKRLAGGHEDTQYF.

V is TRBV5-6 and J is TRBJ2-1, with TRBD1 matching 8 bases. V was clipped by 5 bases and J by 3 bases; unmatched bases: 7. Per the germline V gene, CDR1 is SGHDT and CDR2 is YYEEEE. CDR3 length: 15 residues. This CDR3 reads CASSKLDRDYNEQFF. The CDR3 nucleotides read TGTGCCAGCAGTAAGTTGGACAGGGACTACAATGAGCAGTTCTTC.

CDR3 nucleotide sequence: TGCGCCAGCAGTGGACAGGGGTTTAACTATGGCTACACCTTC. Translating it yields CASSGQGFNYGYTF. The chain links TRBV10-2 to TRBJ1-2; 8 bases align to TRBD1. Germline-derived CDR1 and CDR2 are WSHSY and SAAADI. This CDR3 has 14 amino acids. With 4 bases clipped from V and 1 base from J, the junction kept 2 bases outside the gene matches.

This clonotype has only a few counts. This chain joins TRBV20-1 and TRBJ2-1; tentatively, D is TRBD2 (6 bases). CDR3 length equals 16 residues. Trimming took off 1 base at V and 0 bases at J, with 13 bases between the two ends. Germline CDR1 reads DFQATT; CDR2 reads SNEGSKA (reference sequence). This chain's CDR3 is CSARGPNGGSYNEQFF. The CDR3, as DNA: TGCAGTGCTAGAGGCCCCAACGGGGGCTCCTACAATGAGCAGTTCTTC.

This clonotype has only one observation. The V call is TRBV4-3, the J call TRBJ2-1; 14 nucleotides align to TRBD2. The trim removed 1 base at V and 6 bases at J, leaving 8 bases unmatched. The CDR3 is made up of 18 amino acids. Germline CDR1 reads LGHNA; CDR2 reads YSLEER. DNA for the CDR3: TGCGCCAGCAGCCAAGGACTAGCGGGGGGGCCCGGGCCCAATGAGCAGTTCTTC. Residues: CASSQGLAGGPGPNEQFF.

This clonotype was seen a few times. The chain uses TRBV4-3 and TRBJ2-5; tentatively, D is TRBD2 (5 bases). Trimming removed 4 bases at V and 2 bases at J, with 14 bases between. This CDR3 comprises 15 residues. Germline values: CDR1 LGHNA, CDR2 YSLEER. CDR3 loop: CASSPRLAWQETQYF. The CDR3 DNA reads TGCGCCAGCAGCCCCCGTCTAGCTTGGCAAGAGACCCAGTACTTC.

The genes are TRBV7-2 and TRBJ1-5; 7 bases match TRBD1. Germline CDR1 reads SGHTA; CDR2 reads FQGNSA. After removal of 3 bases from V and 3 bases from J, the junction contained 8 bases not matched to a gene. This CDR3 has 16 residues. CDR3 region: CASSFQGGTINQPQHF. In nucleotides, the CDR3 is TGTGCCAGCAGCTTTCAGGGGGGGACTATCAATCAGCCCCAGCATTTT.

This clonotype came up a few times. The chain links TRBV7-9 to TRBJ2-4; 11 bases match TRBD2. Germline assignment: CDR1 SEHNR and CDR2 FQNEAQ (reference sequence). Germline trimming cut 5 bases from V and 14 bases from J; bases unmatched to any gene: 8. This CDR3 is 13 amino acids long. The CDR3 protein is CASSPSPLAGEYF. CDR3 sequence (DNA): TGTGCCAGCAGCCCGTCCCCACTAGCGGGGGAGTACTTC.

The chain has TRBV5-5 and TRBJ2-7; unclear D gene. This CDR3 contains 14 residues. V lost 0 bases and J 3 bases, leaving 10 bases between the germline ends. The germline gives CDR1 SGHKS, CDR2 YYEKEE (reference sequence). The CDR3 here is CASSLVAVYYEQYF. As DNA, the CDR3 is TGTGCCAGCAGCTTGGTGGCAGTCTACTACGAGCAGTACTTC. The variable domain in full, with the rest retrieved from reference TRBV5-5 and TRBJ2-7, is DAGVTQSPTHLIKTRGQQVTLRCSPISGHKSVSWYQQVLGQGPQFIFQYYEKEERGRGNFPDRFSARQFPNYSSELNVNALLLGDSALYLCASSLVAVYYEQYFGPGTRLTVT.

The genes are TRBV7-2 and TRBJ2-5; D not certain. The CDR3 is 13 amino acids. V was trimmed by 4 bases and J by 2 bases, leaving 8 bases between them. Germline values: CDR1 SGHTA, CDR2 FQGNSA. CDR3 DNA: TGTGCCAGCAGCTCAATGGTACAAGAGACCCAGTACTTC. Its protein is CASSSMVQETQYF.

V usage is TRBV5-1 and J usage is TRBJ2-5; D could derive from TRBD1 or TRBD2 (5 bases each). The CDR3 runs 13 residues. V was shortened by 4 bases and J by 5 bases, with 12 bases between the two germline ends. CDR1 and CDR2 from the germline V gene are SGHRS and YFSETQ. The CDR3 region has the DNA TGCGCCAGCAGCACCCCCGGGACGGAGACCCAGTACTTC. Amino acids: CASSTPGTETQYF.

CDR3 sequence reads: CASSQDRDRPNEQFF. Here the CDR3 DNA reads TGCGCCAGCAGCCAAGATAGGGACAGGCCCAATGAGCAGTTCTTC. The rearrangement joins TRBV4-3 to TRBJ2-1, with 8 bases matching TRBD1. The CDR3 totals 15 residues. Germline V lookup: CDR1 LGHNA, CDR2 YSLEER. V shed 0 bases, J shed 6 bases, and the junction held 4 bases outside the gene matches.

The V call is TRBV5-6, the J call TRBJ1-1, with 9 bases identical to TRBD1. V was pared by 3 bases and J by 0 bases, with 6 bases of the junction left unmatched. The CDR3 spans 16 residues. CDR1 and CDR2 from the germline V gene are SGHDT and YYEEEE. The CDR3 loop reads CASSYDRGGMNTEAFF. In DNA, the CDR3 is TGTGCCAGCAGCTACGACAGGGGGGGCATGAACACTGAAGCTTTCTTT.

J is TRBJ1-2 and V is TRBV7-3; D ambiguous. Trimming removed 11 bases from V and 8 bases from J, with 12 bases in between. The CDR3 extends over 10 amino acids. CDR1 is SGHTA and CDR2 is FQGTGA in the germline V gene. CDR3 sequence (DNA): TGTGCCGCAACGCCTGGGGGCTACACCTTC. It specifies CAATPGGYTF.

This clonotype was found a few times. This CDR3 is CASSQGQLFF. The CDR3 region has the DNA TGTGCCAGCAGCCAAGGGCAGTTGTTCTTC. The gene calls are TRBV4-2 and TRBJ2-1; unclear D gene. V dropped 1 base and J dropped 15 bases, with 7 bases sitting between them. The length of the CDR3 is 10 residues. Germline V CDR1 and CDR2: LGHNA, YNFKEQ.

On this clonotype: The junction shows a germline mismatch at one end, possibly a read error. This chain connects TRBV7-2 to TRBJ2-1; 8 nucleotides agree with TRBD2. Per germline, CDR1 SGHTA and CDR2 FQGNSA. This CDR3 is 16 amino acids long. The CDR3: CASSSYRGGAYNERFF. CDR3 sequence (DNA): TGTGCCAGCAGCTCCTATCGGGGGGGTGCCTACAATGAGCGGTTCTTC.

CDR3 DNA: TGTGCCAGCAGTTGGGTTAACACAGATACGCAGTATTTT. Translated: CASSWVNTDTQYF. The chain combines TRBV12-3 or TRBV12-4 with TRBJ2-3; the D is unclear. This CDR3 comprises 13 residues. V was shortened by 4 bases and J by 2 bases, with 7 bases between the two germline ends.

The rearrangement joins TRBV7-2 to TRBJ1-1; TRBD1 agrees at 7 bases. There are 16 residues in the CDR3. V lost 1 base to trimming and J lost 0 bases; unmatched junction nucleotides: 5. The germline V gene encodes CDR1 SGHTA and CDR2 FQGNSA. The CDR3 is CASSLDSGGLNTEAFF. The CDR3, as DNA: TGTGCCAGCAGCTTAGACTCAGGGGGGTTGAACACTGAAGCTTTCTTT.

Only a few counts were recorded for this clonotype. The chain is built from TRBV20-1 and TRBJ2-3; either TRBD1 or TRBD2 may supply D (5 bases each). Germline CDR1 is DFQATT and CDR2 is SNEGSKA (reference sequence). CDR3 length equals 15 residues. V lost 2 bases and J 2 bases, leaving 14 bases between the germline ends. CDR3 DNA sequence: TGCAGTGCTAGAAACCCGGGGCAAAACACAGATACGCAGTATTTT. Translation gives CSARNPGQNTDTQYF.